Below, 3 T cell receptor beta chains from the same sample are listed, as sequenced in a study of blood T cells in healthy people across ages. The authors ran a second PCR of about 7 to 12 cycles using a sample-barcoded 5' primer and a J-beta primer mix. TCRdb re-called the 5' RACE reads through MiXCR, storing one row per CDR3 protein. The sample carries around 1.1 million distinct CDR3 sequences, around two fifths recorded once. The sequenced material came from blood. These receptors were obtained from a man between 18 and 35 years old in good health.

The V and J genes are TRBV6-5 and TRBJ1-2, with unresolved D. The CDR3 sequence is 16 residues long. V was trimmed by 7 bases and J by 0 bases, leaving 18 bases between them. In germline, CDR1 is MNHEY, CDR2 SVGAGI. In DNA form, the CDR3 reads TGTGCCAGCAACCCGCACTGGGAAGGAGCTAACTATGGCTACACCTTC. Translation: CASNPHWEGANYGYTF.

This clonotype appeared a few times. As DNA, the CDR3 is TGTGCCAGCAGCTTGGGACTAGCCGCCGGGGAGCTGTTTTTT. It specifies CASSLGLAAGELFF. The chain uses TRBV7-2 and TRBJ2-2; 9 bases fit TRBD2. The CDR3 contains 14 residues. CDR1 and CDR2 (germline): SGHTA, FQGNSA. Trimming cost V 3 bases and J 6 bases; bases outside gene matches: 2.

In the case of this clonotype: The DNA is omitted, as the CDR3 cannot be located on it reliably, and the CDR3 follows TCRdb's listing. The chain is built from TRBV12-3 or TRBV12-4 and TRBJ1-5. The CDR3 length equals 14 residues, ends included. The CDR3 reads CASSFGEGGQPQHF.